The 25 T cell receptor beta chains given below trace back to one sample, sequenced in a study of low-dose radiotherapy and immunotherapy resistance in tumors (dated by TCRdb to between 2021 and 2022). Sequenced on an Illumina HiSeq 2500. To make first-strand cDNA, Superscript III was used along with a set of TRAV- and TRBV-specific primers so that both the TCRalpha and TCRbeta chains were covered. TCRs were amplified with Phusion for around 21 PCR cycles, with a constant-region primer paired with the adapter attached to the V primers. Clones were called with MiXCR by TCRdb after fastp trimmed the public reads at Q25, and only in-frame beta chains were retained. Each entry merges the rows of one CDR3 protein and shows their most common DNA and genes. The sample table lists under 90,000 distinct CDR3 sequences, roughly a sixth of them with a count of one. Roughly 2.8% of the sample goes to the ten largest clones.

The time point label here, explained by the study, means: before trial treatment. The sequencing here drew on PBMCs, taken before treatment. The source is a male donor with prostate cancer.

This clonotype was detected many times. The chain links TRBV5-1 to TRBJ2-1, with a possible D match to TRBD1 (5 bases). The germline gives CDR1 SGHRS, CDR2 YFSETQ. The CDR3 is 14 residues long. V was trimmed by 4 bases and J by 6 bases, leaving 14 bases between them. CDR3 in DNA: TGCGCCAGCAGCGGTGTAGGGGTTGTCAATGAGCAGTTCTTC. Encoded protein: CASSGVGVVNEQFF.

This clonotype was recorded many times. The V call is TRBV20-1, the J call TRBJ1-2; 11 bases line up with TRBD1. J lost 6 bases, V lost 3 bases, and 3 bases had no gene match. The CDR3 contains 13 residues. The germline CDR1 and CDR2 sequences are DFQATT and SNEGSKA (reference sequence). The CDR3 loop is CSARDRGPHGYTF. For the CDR3, the DNA is TGCAGTGCTAGGGACAGGGGGCCACATGGCTACACCTTC.

This clonotype has only a few counts. The chain combines TRBV23-1 with TRBJ1-1; tentatively, D is TRBD1 (6 bases). TRBV23-1 is recorded as an ORF, its role being uncertain. The V end lost 4 bases, the J end lost 3 bases, and 15 bases lay between the germline ends. CDR3 length equals 15 residues. In nucleotides, the CDR3 is TGCGCCAGCAGTCCCCCCTTACAGGGTTACACTGAAGCTTTCTTT. Translating gives CASSPPLQGYTEAFF.

In its sample, this clonotype was seen many times. This chain uses TRBV29-1 with TRBJ2-7; 8 bases match TRBD1. J gave up 4 bases and V 4 bases, and 6 bases lay outside the gene matches. The germline gives CDR1 SQVTM, CDR2 ANQGSEA. There are 13 residues in the CDR3. DNA of the CDR3: TGCAGCGTTGGTGGACAGGGAGTTTACGAGCAGTACTTC. Its translation is CSVGGQGVYEQYF.

The table lists this clonotype with many counts. J is TRBJ1-2 and V is TRBV3-1; no clear D. This CDR3 is 13 amino acids long. V was trimmed by 0 bases and J by 7 bases, leaving 9 bases between them. Germline V lookup: CDR1 LGHDT, CDR2 YNNKEL (reference sequence). The CDR3 nucleotides read TGTGCCAGCAGCCAAGAGCAGGCCCGTGGCTACACCTTC. It yields the protein CASSQEQARGYTF.

This clonotype was seen many times. The genes are TRBV12-3 or TRBV12-4 and TRBJ2-2; no clear D gene. Trimming cost V 3 bases and J 4 bases, with 15 bases left between them. The CDR3 totals 16 residues. DNA for the CDR3: TGTGCCAGCAGTTTCCCCCCCCGGTCTGGCACCGGGGAGCTGTTTTTT. This encodes CASSFPPRSGTGELFF.

This clonotype was seen at least ten times. This rearrangement joins TRBV27 to TRBJ1-1; D is undetermined. The CDR3 covers 13 residues. The germline V gene encodes CDR1 MNHEY and CDR2 SMNVEV (reference sequence). Deletions cut 7 bases from V and 3 bases from J, with 12 bases between. The CDR3 region is CASTSTPYTEAFF. DNA for the CDR3: TGTGCCAGCACCTCGACACCTTACACTGAAGCTTTCTTT.

The chain combines TRBV6-2 or TRBV6-3 with TRBJ2-7; TRBD1 matches at 7 bases. The CDR3 runs to 12 residues. The V and J ends lost 8 bases and 3 bases, in that order; junction bases with no gene match: 4. CDR1 and CDR2 from the germline V gene are MNHEY and SVGEGT. The CDR3 sequence is CASRTGDYEQYF. Here the CDR3 DNA reads TGTGCCAGCCGAACAGGGGACTACGAGCAGTACTTC.

The table lists this clonotype with many counts. The V gene is TRBV13, the J gene TRBJ2-7; maybe TRBD1 (6 bases). Deletions cut 5 bases from V and 3 bases from J, with 17 bases between. CDR1 PRHDT and CDR2 FYEKMQ come from the germline V gene (reference sequence). The CDR3 spans 15 residues. In DNA, the CDR3 is TGTGCCAGCAGCCAGGCCCATTGGACAGTCTACGAGCAGTACTTC. Residues: CASSQAHWTVYEQYF. The whole variable domain, remainder taken from reference TRBV13 and TRBJ2-7, is AAGVIQSPRHLIKEKRETATLKCYPIPRHDTVYWYQQGPGQDPQFLISFYEKMQSDKGSIPDRFSAQQFSDYHSELNMSSLELGDSALYFCASSQAHWTVYEQYFGPGTRLTVT.

This clonotype was recorded many times. The CDR3 reads CASSPTTTGRGYEQYF. Written as DNA, the CDR3 is TGCGCCAGCAGCCCAACCACGACAGGGAGAGGCTACGAGCAGTACTTC. The chain links TRBV5-1 to TRBJ2-7, with 7 bases matching TRBD1. The trim removed 4 bases at V and 3 bases at J, leaving 13 bases unmatched. The CDR3 has 16 residues. Germline CDR1 is SGHRS and CDR2 is YFSETQ.

This clonotype was seen many times. The chain joins TRBV6-2 or TRBV6-3 to TRBJ2-7, with D possibly matching TRBD2 (7 bases). CDR3 length: 16 amino acids. CDR1 and CDR2 from the germline V gene are MNHEY and SVGEGT. Trimming took 2 bases from V and 2 from J, leaving 16 bases between them. CDR3 sequence reads: CASSYRLAGATYEQYF. The CDR3 region has the DNA TGTGCCAGCAGTTACCGACTGGCGGGGGCAACCTACGAGCAGTACTTC.

This clonotype has at least ten counts. V is TRBV29-1 and J is TRBJ1-4; D is undetermined. Looked up from germline, CDR1 is SQVTM and CDR2 is ANQGSEA. This CDR3 has 13 amino acids. V lost 5 bases and J 7 bases, leaving 14 bases between the germline ends. The CDR3 DNA follows: TGCAGCGTTCTGAGTGAGGGAGGTGAAAAACTGTTTTTT. It is translated as CSVLSEGGEKLFF.

This chain links TRBV28 with TRBJ2-3, with TRBD2 matching 10 bases. CDR1 MDHEN and CDR2 SYDVKM come from the germline V gene. Trimming at V came to 6 bases and at J to 0 bases, leaving 30 bases not matched to a gene. This CDR3 has 24 amino acids. Written as DNA, the CDR3 is TGTGCCAGCAGCCCTATTGGGCGGAAGGGGATAGCGGGAGGCCTTTTTACTAGCACAGATACGCAGTATTTT. Amino acids: CASSPIGRKGIAGGLFTSTDTQYF.

At least ten counts were recorded for this clonotype. The rearrangement links TRBV2 to TRBJ1-1; no definite D call. Trimming cost V 4 bases and J 7 bases, with 4 bases left between them. The CDR3 loop spans 10 amino acids. Germline values: CDR1 SNHLY, CDR2 FYNNEI. The CDR3 nucleotides are TGTGCCAGCAGTGGCCTTGAAGCTTTCTTT. As protein: CASSGLEAFF.

Notes on this clonotype: A far larger clone is off by one base, so a read error is likely. The chain carries TRBV6-2 or TRBV6-3 and TRBJ2-1; the D gene is possibly TRBD2 (6 bases). CDR3 size: 14 residues. Trimming took 2 bases from V and 11 from J, leaving 16 bases between them. CDR1 and CDR2 from the germline V gene are MNHEY and SVGEGT. The CDR3 DNA is TGTGCCAGCAGTTACCCATCGGAGGGAGTGAAGCAGTTCTTC. This encodes CASSYPSEGVKQFF.

This clonotype was recorded many times. The J gene is TRBJ1-1, the V gene TRBV7-6, with D possibly matching TRBD1 (6 bases). The CDR3 has 13 amino acids. Germline V gene data show CDR1 as SGHVS and CDR2 as FNYEAQ. V lost 7 bases and J 5 bases, leaving 14 bases between the germline ends. The CDR3: CASKGEGYTEAFF. CDR3 sequence (DNA): TGTGCCAGCAAGGGGGAGGGGTATACTGAAGCTTTCTTT.

This clonotype showed up many times. The J gene is TRBJ2-7, the V gene TRBV20-1; D remains unclear. The CDR3 has 14 amino acids. Trimming removed 5 bases from V and 0 bases from J, with 14 bases in between. CDR1 and CDR2 from the germline V gene are DFQATT and SNEGSKA (reference sequence). The CDR3: CSAFPDGYSYEQYF. The CDR3 nucleotides are TGCAGTGCTTTTCCGGACGGTTACTCCTACGAGCAGTACTTC.

The sample holds many counts of this clonotype. The chain combines TRBV20-1 with TRBJ1-2; 9 nucleotides match TRBD1. The germline V gene encodes CDR1 DFQATT and CDR2 SNEGSKA (reference sequence). V was pared by 5 bases and J by 6 bases, with 10 bases of the junction left unmatched. CDR3 length equals 14 residues. In DNA, the CDR3 is TGCAGTGCTGGGGACAGGGTGGCCTCTGATGGCTACACCTTC. Its translation: CSAGDRVASDGYTF.

The sample holds a few counts of this clonotype. The CDR3 DNA follows: TGTGCCAGCAGCCCCGGGACAGGGAGAGGGGGTCAGCCCCAGCATTTT. Its protein is CASSPGTGRGGQPQHF. V gene TRBV3-1 combines with J gene TRBJ1-5, with 9 nucleotides matching TRBD1. This CDR3 region has 16 residues. Germline CDR1 and CDR2: LGHDT and YNNKEL (reference sequence). The V and J ends lost 4 bases and 6 bases, in that order; junction bases with no gene match: 10. Together with reference TRBV3-1 and TRBJ1-5, the CDR3 gives the full variable domain: DTAVSQTPKYLVTQMGNDKSIKCEQNLGHDTMYWYKQDSKKFLKIMFSYNNKELIINETVPNRFSPKSPDKAHLNLHINSLELGDSAVYFCASSPGTGRGGQPQHFGDGTRLSIL.

This clonotype occurred many times. The chain links TRBV3-1 to TRBJ2-5, with TRBD1 matching over 7 bases. Germline assignment: CDR1 LGHDT and CDR2 YNNKEL (reference sequence). This CDR3 has 14 residues. V lost 7 bases and J lost 0; bases outside the gene matches: 5. The CDR3 here is CASTDRVNQETQYF. The DNA for the CDR3 is TGTGCCAGCACAGACAGGGTCAACCAAGAGACCCAGTACTTC.

With respect to this clonotype: A far more abundant clone sits one base away, making this likely a read error. The chain couples TRBV5-4 to TRBJ2-7; the D gene is possibly TRBD2 (5 bases). Deletions cut 4 bases from V and 7 bases from J, with 18 bases between. The germline V gene encodes CDR1 SGHNT and CDR2 YYREEE (reference sequence). The CDR3 is 14 residues long. CDR3 region: CASSRTISVHEQYF. Written as DNA, the CDR3 is TGTGCCAGCAGCCGTACAATTAGCGTCCATGAGCAGTACTTC.

Remarks on this clonotype: A read error is likely here: a far larger clone is one base away. V gene TRBV5-3 combines with J gene TRBJ2-7; the match to TRBD1 covers 9 bases. TRBV5-3 is reported as an ORF; its role is uncertain. The CDR3 has 15 amino acids. CDR3 in DNA: TGTGCCAGCAGCTGGGGACAGGGCCTTTACAATGAGCAGTACTTC. Its translation: CASSWGQGLYNEQYF.

This clonotype was seen at least ten times. CDR3 region: CSVRQKTTADEQYF. CDR3 nucleotides: TGCAGCGTTCGGCAGAAGACGACGGCCGACGAGCAGTACTTC. V usage is TRBV29-1 and J usage is TRBJ2-7, with D uncertain. Looked up from germline, CDR1 is SQVTM and CDR2 is ANQGSEA. This CDR3 contains 14 residues. V lost 5 bases, J lost 5 bases, and 19 bases lay in between.

This clonotype was recorded many times. V is TRBV20-1 and J is TRBJ2-1, with TRBD2 identical over 7 bases. V lost 6 bases to trimming and J lost 2 bases; unmatched junction nucleotides: 13. In germline, CDR1 is DFQATT, CDR2 SNEGSKA (reference sequence). The CDR3 is 16 residues long. CDR3 nucleotides: TGCAGTGCCCTCAGGCCCCCAAGCGGGGCCTACAATGAGCAGTTCTTC. Encoded protein: CSALRPPSGAYNEQFF.

This clonotype was recorded at least ten times. The CDR3 loop reads CASSIQGAATEAFF. The CDR3 nucleotides are TGTGCCAGTAGTATACAGGGGGCCGCCACTGAAGCTTTCTTT. This chain connects TRBV19 to TRBJ1-1; TRBD1 agrees at 8 bases. After removal of 2 bases from V and 4 bases from J, the junction contained 3 bases not matched to a gene. Germline CDR1 is LNHDA and CDR2 is SQIVND (reference sequence). This CDR3 contains 14 residues.